This TCR beta chain was identified in a study of blood T cell repertoires in COVID-19 (dated by TCRdb to between 2020 and 2021). Regarding the complete study: The collaborator samples originated in the United States, Italy and Spain and spanned the acute and convalescent phases of COVID-19. The repertoires were released in a freely available public database intended as a resource for research on the immune response to SARS-CoV-2. The dataset comprised deeply sampled blood TCRbeta repertoires from subjects exposed to, actively infected with, or recovered from COVID-19. HLA class I and class II types, where available, came from metadata supplied by the sample provider rather than from assay-based typing. The material from the prospective study consisted of cDNA or gDNA derived from T cells, B-cell-depleted T cells, or PBMCs. Nearly every sample came with metadata listing a de-identified subject ID, COVID-19 status, age in years and sex. The samples were drawn from two sources: the first 160 participants of the ongoing ImmuneRACE study, and some 1,300 subjects contributed by 6 global collaborators. Summary of the overall study and its limitations: Clinical and demographic metadata were provided uncurated, with the amount varying by source and participant.

Collaborating institutions collected whole blood in K2EDTA tubes following their own protocols. For TCRbeta analysis, collaborators shipped samples as frozen whole blood, isolated PBMCs, or DNA extracted from either of those sample types. TCRbeta CDR3 regions were amplified from genomic DNA using the immunoSEQ Assay, a bias-controlled multiplex PCR. The original methods were these. Within the assay, amplification of reference gene primers was used to estimate how many nucleated cells each sample contained. To quantify the absolute abundance of each unique TCRbeta CDR3 rearrangement, sequence reads were collapsed and filtered. For each sample, productive Simpson clonality was calculated by taking the square root of Simpson's diversity index across productive rearrangements. The source is immuneACCESS, and TCRdb retained only in-frame sequences with V and J called. Part of the clones is not carried over; for the studies checked, unresolved V genes explain less than half of this, and the remainder is unexplained. V, J and clone size are those of that table, while D and trimming were read from the DNA. For this sample the table gives tens of thousands of clones, of which more than 85% were detected only once. The ten largest clones add up to about 5% of the sample.

Concerning this clone: There is no known antigen for this receptor. No qualities accompany the bases; no much larger clone lies one base away.

Sequencing input: peripheral blood. The TCR sequence derives from a man aged 35 to 55 with active COVID-19.

CDR3 region: CASSLAVLSNQPQHF. The DNA is TGTGCCAGCAGCTTAGCAGTTCTTAGCAATCAGCCCCAGCATTTT. The chain uses TRBV28 and TRBJ1-5, with no confident D gene call. The CDR3 numbers 15 residues from cysteine through phenylalanine. The sequence is cut down to CDR3 DNA, 45 bases in frame from base 1. Via the germline V gene, CDR1 is MDHEN and CDR2 SYDVKM. A distance of 12 bases separates the germline ends of V and J, which lose 6 bases and 0 bases respectively.